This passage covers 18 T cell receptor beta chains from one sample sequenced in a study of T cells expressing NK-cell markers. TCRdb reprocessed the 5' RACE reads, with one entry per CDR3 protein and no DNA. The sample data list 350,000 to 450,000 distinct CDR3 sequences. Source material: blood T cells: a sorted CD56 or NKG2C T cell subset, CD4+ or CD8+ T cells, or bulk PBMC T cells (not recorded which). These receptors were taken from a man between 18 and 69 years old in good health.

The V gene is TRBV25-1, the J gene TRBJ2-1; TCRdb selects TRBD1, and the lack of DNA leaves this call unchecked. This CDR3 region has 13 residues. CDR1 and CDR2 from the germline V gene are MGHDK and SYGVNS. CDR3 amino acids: CASSERAYNEQFF.

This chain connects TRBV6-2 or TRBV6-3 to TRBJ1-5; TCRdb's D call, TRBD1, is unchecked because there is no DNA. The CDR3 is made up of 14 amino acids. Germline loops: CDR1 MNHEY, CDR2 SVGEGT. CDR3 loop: CASRRPGSNQPQHF.

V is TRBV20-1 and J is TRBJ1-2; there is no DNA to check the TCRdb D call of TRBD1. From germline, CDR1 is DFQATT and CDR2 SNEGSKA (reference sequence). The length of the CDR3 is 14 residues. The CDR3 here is CSARDQGRNYGYTF.

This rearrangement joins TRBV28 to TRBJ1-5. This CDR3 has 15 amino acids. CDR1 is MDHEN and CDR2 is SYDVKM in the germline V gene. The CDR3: CAIQGSGHRNQPQHF.

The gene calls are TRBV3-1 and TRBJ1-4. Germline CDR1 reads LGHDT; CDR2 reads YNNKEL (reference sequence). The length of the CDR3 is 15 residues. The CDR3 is CASSPVTSRAEKLFF. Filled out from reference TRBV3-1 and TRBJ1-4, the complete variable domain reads DTAVSQTPKYLVTQMGNDKSIKCEQNLGHDTMYWYKQDSKKFLKIMFSYNNKELIINETVPNRFSPKSPDKAHLNLHINSLELGDSAVYFCASSPVTSRAEKLFFGSGTQLSVL.

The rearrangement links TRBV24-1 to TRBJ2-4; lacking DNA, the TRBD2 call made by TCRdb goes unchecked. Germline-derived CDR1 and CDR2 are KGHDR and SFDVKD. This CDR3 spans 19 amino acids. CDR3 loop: CATSAPRTSGGRTKNIQYF.

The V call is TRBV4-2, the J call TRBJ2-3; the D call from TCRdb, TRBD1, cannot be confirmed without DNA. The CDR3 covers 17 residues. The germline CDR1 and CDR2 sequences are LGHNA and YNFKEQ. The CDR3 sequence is CASSHSHGGGGTDTQYF.

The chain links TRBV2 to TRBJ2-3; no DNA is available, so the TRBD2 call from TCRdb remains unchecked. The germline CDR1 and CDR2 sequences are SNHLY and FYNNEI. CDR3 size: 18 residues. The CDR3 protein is CASSTPPGLAGPRDTQYF.

The CDR3 sequence is CASSSLDWGDTQYF. The V gene is TRBV7-8, the J gene TRBJ2-3; with no DNA, the TCRdb D assignment of TRBD1 cannot be verified. The germline CDR1 and CDR2 sequences are SGHVS and FQNEAQ. The CDR3 runs 14 residues.

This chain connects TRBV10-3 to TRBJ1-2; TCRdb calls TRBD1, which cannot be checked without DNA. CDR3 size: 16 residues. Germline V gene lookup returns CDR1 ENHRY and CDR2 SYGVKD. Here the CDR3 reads CAISEPVQGRIYGYTF.

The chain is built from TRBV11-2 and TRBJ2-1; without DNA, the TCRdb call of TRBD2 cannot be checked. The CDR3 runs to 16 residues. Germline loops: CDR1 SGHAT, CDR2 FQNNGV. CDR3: CASSPWTSGGLGEQFF.

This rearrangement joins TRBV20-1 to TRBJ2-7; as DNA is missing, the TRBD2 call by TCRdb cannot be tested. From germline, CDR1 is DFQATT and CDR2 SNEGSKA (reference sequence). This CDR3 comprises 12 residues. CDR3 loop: CSAWRRGYEQYF.

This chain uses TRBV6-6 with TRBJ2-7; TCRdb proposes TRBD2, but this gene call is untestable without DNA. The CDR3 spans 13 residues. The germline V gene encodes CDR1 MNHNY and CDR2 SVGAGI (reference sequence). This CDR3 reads CASSRVAGGEQYF.

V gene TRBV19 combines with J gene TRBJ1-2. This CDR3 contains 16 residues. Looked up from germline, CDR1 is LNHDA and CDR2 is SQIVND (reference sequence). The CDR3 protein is CASSIVGVTEAYGYTF.

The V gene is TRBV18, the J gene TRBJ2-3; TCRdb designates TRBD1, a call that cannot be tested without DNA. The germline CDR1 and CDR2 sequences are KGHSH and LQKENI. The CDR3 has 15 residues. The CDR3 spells CASALTTGITDTQYF.

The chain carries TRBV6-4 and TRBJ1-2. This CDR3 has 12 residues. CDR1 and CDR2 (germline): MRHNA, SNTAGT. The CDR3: CASSDALGGYTF.

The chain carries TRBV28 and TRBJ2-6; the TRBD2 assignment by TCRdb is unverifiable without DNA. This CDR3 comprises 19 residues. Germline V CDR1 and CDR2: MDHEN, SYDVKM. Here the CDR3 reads CASSSPSVAGGPGANVLTF.

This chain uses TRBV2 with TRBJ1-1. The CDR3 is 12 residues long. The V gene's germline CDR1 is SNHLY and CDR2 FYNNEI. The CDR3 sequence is CASTSRVTEAFF.